This T cell receptor beta chain comes out of a study of spatial heterogeneity in lung cancer. Study observations and caveats: Higher tumor mutation counts went along with higher counts of expanded intratumoral alpha and beta TCRs.

This clonotype is termed medium-sized. Its target is unknown. The size of this beta chain means little, since it is a stray read in a library made for alpha chains. TCRdb analysed the 5' RACE reads with MiXCR anew, one entry per CDR3 protein. The repertoire holds about 7,000 distinct CDR3 sequences, with about an eighth as singletons. The germline gives CDR1 KGHSH, CDR2 LQKENI. CDR3 length: 13 amino acids. V lost 4 bases, J lost 11 bases, and 12 bases lay in between. Stated time point: sample taken at primary tumor resection. Samples were obtained from more than 70 donors, all untreated early-stage non-small cell lung cancer patients. Frozen PBMC, nontumor lung or tumor provided whole RNA, which was sequenced unsorted.

V gene TRBV18 combines with J gene TRBJ1-6; D might be TRBD1 (6 bases). The TCR was taken from a male donor with early-stage non-small cell lung cancer. The input for sequencing was lung tumor tissue, taken at surgery. CDR3 coding DNA: TGTGCCAGCTCACGTACACAGGGAACACCCCTCCACTTT. Translation: CASSRTQGTPLHF.